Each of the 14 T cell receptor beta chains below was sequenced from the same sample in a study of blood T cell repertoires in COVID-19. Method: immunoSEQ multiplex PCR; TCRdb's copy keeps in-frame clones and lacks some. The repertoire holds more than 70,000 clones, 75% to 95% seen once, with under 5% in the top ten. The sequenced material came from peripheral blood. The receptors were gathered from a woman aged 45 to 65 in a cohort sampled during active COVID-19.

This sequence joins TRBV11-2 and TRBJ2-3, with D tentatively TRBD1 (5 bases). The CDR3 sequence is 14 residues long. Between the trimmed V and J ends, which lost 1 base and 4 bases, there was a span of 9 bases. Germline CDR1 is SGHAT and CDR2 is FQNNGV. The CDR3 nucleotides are TGTGCCAGCAGCTTAGCCCAGGGTCCAGATACGCAGTATTTT. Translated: CASSLAQGPDTQYF.

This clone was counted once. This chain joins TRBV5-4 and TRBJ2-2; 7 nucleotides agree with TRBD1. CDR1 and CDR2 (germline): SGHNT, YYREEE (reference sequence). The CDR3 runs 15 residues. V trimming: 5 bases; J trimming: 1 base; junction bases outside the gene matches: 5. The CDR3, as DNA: TGTGCCAGCAGGACAGGGATGGTGAACACCGGGGAGCTGTTTTTT. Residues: CASRTGMVNTGELFF.

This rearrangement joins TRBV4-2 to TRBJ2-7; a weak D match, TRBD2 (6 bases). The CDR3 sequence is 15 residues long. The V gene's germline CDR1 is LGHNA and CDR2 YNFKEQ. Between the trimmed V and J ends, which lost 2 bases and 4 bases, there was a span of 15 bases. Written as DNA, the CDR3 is TGTGCCAGCAGCCAAATAACCGGGACTCAGTACGAGCAGTACTTC. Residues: CASSQITGTQYEQYF.

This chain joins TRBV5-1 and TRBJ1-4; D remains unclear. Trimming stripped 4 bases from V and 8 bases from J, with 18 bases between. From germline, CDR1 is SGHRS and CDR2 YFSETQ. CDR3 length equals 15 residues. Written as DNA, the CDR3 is TGCGCCAGCAGCATACAGCGAGGGCCCGAGGAAAAACTGTTTTTT. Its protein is CASSIQRGPEEKLFF.

The DNA for the CDR3 is TGTGCCAGCTCCCGCGGGAGTCAACAAGAGACCCAGTACTTC. Residues: CASSRGSQQETQYF. This chain joins TRBV18 and TRBJ2-5; 7 positions agree with TRBD2. The trim removed 6 bases at V and 2 bases at J, leaving 6 bases unmatched. The germline gives CDR1 KGHSH, CDR2 LQKENI. This CDR3 spans 14 amino acids.

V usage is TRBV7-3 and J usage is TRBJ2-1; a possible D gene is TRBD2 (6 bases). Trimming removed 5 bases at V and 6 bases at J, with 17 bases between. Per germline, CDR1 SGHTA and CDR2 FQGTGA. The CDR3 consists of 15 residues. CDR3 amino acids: CASSPGLVWGNEQFF. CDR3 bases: TGTGCCAGCAGCCCGGGACTCGTGTGGGGCAATGAGCAGTTCTTC.

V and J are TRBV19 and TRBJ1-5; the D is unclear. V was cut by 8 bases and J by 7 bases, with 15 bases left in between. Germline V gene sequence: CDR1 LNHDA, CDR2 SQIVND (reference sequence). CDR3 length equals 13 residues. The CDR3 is CASSPPGGQPQHF. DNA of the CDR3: TGTGCCAGTTCTCCCCCGGGCGGGCAGCCCCAGCATTTT.

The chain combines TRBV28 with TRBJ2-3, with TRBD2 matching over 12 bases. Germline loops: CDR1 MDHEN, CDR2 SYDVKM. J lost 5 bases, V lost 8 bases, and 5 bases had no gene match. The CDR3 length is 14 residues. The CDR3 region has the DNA TGTGCCAGCGGGGAGACTAGCGGGAGAGATACGCAGTATTTT. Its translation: CASGETSGRDTQYF.

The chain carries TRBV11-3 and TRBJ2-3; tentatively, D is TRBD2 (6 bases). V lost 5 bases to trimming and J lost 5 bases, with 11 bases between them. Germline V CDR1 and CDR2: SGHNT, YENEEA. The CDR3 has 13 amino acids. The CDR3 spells CASSRDSLDTQYF. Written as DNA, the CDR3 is TGTGCCAGCAGCCGGGACTCCTTAGATACGCAGTATTTT.

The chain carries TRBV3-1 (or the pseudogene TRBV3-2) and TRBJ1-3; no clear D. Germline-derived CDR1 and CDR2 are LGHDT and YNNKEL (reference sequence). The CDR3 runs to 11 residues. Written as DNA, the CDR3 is TGTGGAGCTCGGTCTGGAAACACCATATATTTT. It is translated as CGARSGNTIYF.

As DNA, the CDR3 is TGCGCCAGCAGCCAAGAGGGCCTTTTGTGGCAGATCGATGGCTACACCTTC. Translation: CASSQEGLLWQIDGYTF. The rearrangement joins TRBV4-1 to TRBJ1-2; D call uncertain. CDR1 is MGHRA and CDR2 is YSYEKL in the germline V gene. V gave up 0 bases and J gave up 6 bases, with 20 bases separating them. This CDR3 spans 17 amino acids.

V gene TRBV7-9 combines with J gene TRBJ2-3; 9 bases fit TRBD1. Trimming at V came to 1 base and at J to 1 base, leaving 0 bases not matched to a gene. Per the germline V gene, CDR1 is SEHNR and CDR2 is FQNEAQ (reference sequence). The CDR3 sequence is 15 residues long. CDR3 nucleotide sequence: TGTGCCAGCAGCTTAGGACAGGGGGGCACAGATACGCAGTATTTT. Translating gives CASSLGQGGTDTQYF.

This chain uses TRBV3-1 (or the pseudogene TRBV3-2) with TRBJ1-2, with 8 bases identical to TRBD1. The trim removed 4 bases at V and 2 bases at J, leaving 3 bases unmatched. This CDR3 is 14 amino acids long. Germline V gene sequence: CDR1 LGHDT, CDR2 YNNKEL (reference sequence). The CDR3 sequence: CASSLDRGNYGYTF. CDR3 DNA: TGTGCCAGCAGCCTTGACAGGGGAAACTATGGCTACACCTTC.

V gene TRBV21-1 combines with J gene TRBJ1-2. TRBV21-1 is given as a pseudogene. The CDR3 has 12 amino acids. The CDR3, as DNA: TGTGCCAGCATCCAGATAACGGCGGTGCGATCCTTC. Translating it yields CASIQITAVRSF.